This TCR beta chain was identified in a study of T cells after posttransplantation cyclophosphamide. The assay was immunoSEQ multiplex PCR, and TCRdb's table has in-frame clones only and misses some. Of over 15,000 clones in the sample, about 68% were seen once. Treatment was busulfan-fludarabine conditioning, a marrow graft, and cyclophosphamide on days +3 and +4. On this clone itself: The antigen is not known.

In germline, CDR1 is MNHEY, CDR2 SMNVEV (reference sequence). V trimming: 3 bases; J trimming: 0 bases; junction bases outside the gene matches: 9. The CDR3 has 18 residues. Findings and limits, study-wide: Donor CD8+ memory clones often dominated recipient blood repertoires at later times.

The clonotype was recovered from a male patient younger than 45 who received an allogeneic stem cell transplant from a related donor, was CMV-positive, and had acute GVHD only. Some T cells may be the graft donor's. Source: PBMCs, taken after an allogeneic stem cell transplant with post-transplant cyclophosphamide. The J gene is TRBJ2-3, the V gene TRBV27, with TRBD2 matching over 10 bases. The DNA of the CDR3 is TGTGCCAGCAGTTTGGTAGCGGGGGGCCTTCCTAGCACAGATACGCAGTATTTT. Its protein is CASSLVAGGLPSTDTQYF.